This TCR beta chain derives from a study of blood T cell repertoires in COVID-19. Looking at the study overall: Italy, Spain and the United States were the sources of the convalescent and acute COVID-19 samples. From T cells, B-cell-depleted T cells, or PBMCs came the material, which was cDNA or gDNA.

Germline V CDR1 and CDR2: SGDLS, YYNGEE. CDR3 length: 16 residues. After removal of 4 bases from V and 2 bases from J, the junction contained 8 bases not matched to a gene. Source study methods: Amplification with reference gene primers provided the estimates of nucleated cell counts. TCRdb's table, derived via immunoSEQ multiplex PCR, lists solely in-frame clones and lacks some. V, J and clone size were drawn from that table, and D and trimming were deduced from the DNA. The repertoire holds 85,000 to 100,000 clones, with 75% to 90% as singletons. Sequencing was carried out using peripheral blood. The chain is built from TRBV9 and TRBJ1-3, with 8 bases identical to TRBD1. This TCR was recovered from a man over 45 with active or convalescent COVID-19. The CDR3 DNA reads TGTGCCAGCAGCACCCGGACAGGGCTTACTGGAAACACCATATATTTT. The encoded protein is CASSTRTGLTGNTIYF.